The rows below give T cell receptor beta chains drawn from one sample of a study of OX40 agonist ivuxolimab in advanced cancers. Method: immunoSEQ multiplex PCR; TCRdb's copy keeps in-frame clones and lacks some. The sample records about 55,000 clones, roughly 85% being singletons. This specimen consisted of CD4+ or CD8+ T cells sorted from blood, obtained in a trial of the OX40 agonist ivuxolimab. The receptors were gathered from an adult with an advanced solid tumor such as melanoma, head and neck, liver or kidney cancer. The CDR3 runs from the conserved cysteine through the conserved F or W. A D gene is named only where the DNA matches it firmly. The size entry is marked missing in some rows and otherwise reads once, few, many or a size class.

clone size: NA; V gene: TRBV6-5; D gene: TRBD1; J gene: TRBJ1-2; CDR3 protein: CASSAEQGFGYTF; CDR3 DNA: TGTGCCAGCAGTGCCGAACAGGGGTTTGGCTACACCTTC
clone size: once; V gene: TRBV7-9; D gene: NA; J gene: TRBJ1-2; CDR3 protein: CASSLAGRGLGGYTF; CDR3 DNA: TGTGCCAGCAGCTTAGCGGGACGGGGCTTGGGCGGCTACACCTTC
clone size: few; V gene: TRBV4-1; D gene: NA; J gene: TRBJ2-7; CDR3 protein: CASSQEGNGLREQYF; CDR3 DNA: TGCGCCAGCAGCCAAGAAGGTAACGGTCTGAGAGAGCAGTACTTC
clone size: NA; V gene: TRBV5-1; D gene: NA; J gene: TRBJ2-2; CDR3 protein: CASRTVMNTGELFF; CDR3 DNA: TGCGCCTCCAGGACAGTGATGAACACCGGGGAGCTGTTTTTT
clone size: NA; V gene: TRBV6-4; D gene: TRBD1; J gene: TRBJ1-3; CDR3 protein: CASSEKDRGENTIYF; CDR3 DNA: TGTGCCAGCAGTGAAAAGGACAGGGGCGAAAACACCATATATTTT
clone size: NA; V gene: TRBV5-1; D gene: NA; J gene: TRBJ2-3; CDR3 protein: CASSFRMGRTDTQYF; CDR3 DNA: TGCGCCAGCAGCTTTAGAATGGGTCGGACAGATACGCAGTATTTT
clone size: once; V gene: TRBV27; D gene: TRBD1; J gene: TRBJ2-3; CDR3 protein: CASSFEGAGDTQYF; CDR3 DNA: TGTGCCAGCAGTTTCGAGGGGGCAGGAGATACGCAGTATTTT
clone size: NA; V gene: TRBV10-3; D gene: NA; J gene: TRBJ1-2; CDR3 protein: CAISESSQGTSYGYTF; CDR3 DNA: TGTGCCATCAGTGAGTCGTCGCAGGGCACCTCCTATGGCTACACCTTC
clone size: once; V gene: TRBV25-1; D gene: TRBD2; J gene: TRBJ2-7; CDR3 protein: CASSEGHGTNPTYF; CDR3 DNA: TGTGCCAGCAGTGAAGGCCACGGGACTAACCCCACATACTTC
clone size: NA; V gene: TRBV10-3; D gene: TRBD2; J gene: TRBJ2-3; CDR3 protein: CAIGGVDGTDTQYF; CDR3 DNA: TGTGCCATCGGGGGGGTGGACGGCACAGATACGCAGTATTTT
clone size: NA; V gene: TRBV11-2; D gene: NA; J gene: TRBJ2-1; CDR3 protein: CASSARGGASYNEQFF; CDR3 DNA: TGTGCCAGCAGCGCGCGCGGCGGCGCCTCCTACAATGAGCAGTTCTTC
clone size: once; V gene: TRBV6-1; D gene: NA; J gene: TRBJ1-4; CDR3 protein: CASSETRADEKLFF; CDR3 DNA: TGTGCCAGCAGTGAGACTCGGGCTGATGAAAAACTGTTTTTT
clone size: NA; V gene: TRBV9; D gene: NA; J gene: TRBJ2-1; CDR3 protein: CASSPKSGEQFF; CDR3 DNA: TGTGCCAGCAGCCCTAAGAGCGGTGAGCAGTTCTTC
clone size: NA; V gene: TRBV2; D gene: TRBD2; J gene: TRBJ2-3; CDR3 protein: CASRGGLAGGPRTADTQYF; CDR3 DNA: TGTGCCAGCAGGGGCGGGCTAGCGGGGGGGCCCCGTACCGCAGATACGCAGTATTTT
clone size: NA; V gene: TRBV14; D gene: NA; J gene: TRBJ2-7; CDR3 protein: CASSRGSAGRGSYEQYF; CDR3 DNA: TGTGCCAGCAGTCGGGGGTCGGCCGGAAGGGGCTCCTACGAGCAGTACTTC
clone size: NA; V gene: TRBV7-2; D gene: TRBD1; J gene: TRBJ2-1; CDR3 protein: CASSPGTGGEIGEFF; CDR3 DNA: TGTGCCAGCAGCCCCGGGACAGGGGGCGAAATCGGGGAGTTCTTC
clone size: NA; V gene: TRBV19; D gene: TRBD1; J gene: TRBJ1-5; CDR3 protein: CASSIPQGAQHF; CDR3 DNA: TGTGCCAGTAGTATCCCACAGGGGGCTCAGCATTTT
clone size: NA; V gene: TRBV18; D gene: TRBD1; J gene: TRBJ1-1; CDR3 protein: CASSLRTGRNTEAFF; CDR3 DNA: TGTGCCAGCTCACTCAGGACAGGGCGGAACACTGAAGCTTTCTTT
clone size: medium-sized; V gene: TRBV19; D gene: TRBD1; J gene: TRBJ1-1; CDR3 protein: CASSGQGWTEAFF; CDR3 DNA: TGTGCCAGCAGCGGACAGGGGTGGACTGAAGCTTTCTTT
clone size: NA; V gene: TRBV28; D gene: TRBD1; J gene: TRBJ1-5; CDR3 protein: CASSSPTGGNQPQHF; CDR3 DNA: TGTGCCAGCAGTTCGCCGACAGGGGGAAATCAGCCCCAGCATTTT
clone size: NA; V gene: TRBV9; D gene: TRBD1; J gene: TRBJ2-5; CDR3 protein: CASSSGQLRETQYF; CDR3 DNA: TGTGCCAGCAGCTCGGGACAGTTAAGGGAGACCCAGTACTTC